These T cell receptor beta chains were read from a single sample in a study of T cell changes during pregnancy in multiple sclerosis. Sequenced by immunoSEQ multiplex PCR; TCRdb stores in-frame clones only, minus some. The sample records approximately 100,000 clones, about 93% being singletons. This specimen was peripheral blood, taken in the first trimester of pregnancy. The receptors shown here come from a female donor with multiple sclerosis, enrolled in a pregnancy study. CDR3s include the opening cysteine and the closing phenylalanine or tryptophan. A D gene is named only where the DNA matches it firmly. The size field is filled for only some rows; it gives once, few, many or a size class.

NA	NA	TRBV6-1	TRBJ1-4	CASSEAQLEKLFF	TGTGCCAGCAGTGAGGCCCAGTTGGAAAAACTGTTTTTT
once	TRBD1	TRBV7-9	TRBJ1-4	CASSADRNHPATNEKLFF	TGTGCCAGCAGCGCGGACAGGAATCACCCTGCAACTAATGAAAAACTGTTTTTT
NA	NA	TRBV7-9	TRBJ1-1	CASSLDFDRPNTEAFF	TGTGCCAGCAGCTTAGACTTCGACAGGCCGAACACTGAAGCTTTCTTT
NA	NA	TRBV29-1	TRBJ2-7	CSVARGSYEQYF	TGCAGCGTTGCTAGGGGGTCCTACGAGCAGTACTTC
NA	TRBD2	TRBV14	TRBJ2-7	CASSQDTRGAYEQYF	TGTGCCAGCAGCCAAGATACACGGGGGGCCTACGAGCAGTACTTC
NA	NA	TRBV6-5	TRBJ1-1	CASSAQGGAEAFF	TGTGCCAGCAGTGCTCAGGGCGGCGCTGAAGCTTTCTTT
few	TRBD2	TRBV6-4	TRBJ2-2	CASKASGETGELFF	TGTGCCAGCAAGGCTAGCGGGGAGACCGGGGAGCTGTTTTTT
NA	TRBD2	TRBV4-1	TRBJ2-2	CASSPLGAGGPTGELFF	TGCGCCAGCAGCCCCTTAGGAGCGGGGGGGCCCACCGGGGAGCTGTTTTTT
NA	TRBD2	TRBV13	TRBJ2-7	CASSSGLVRPEEQYF	TGTGCCAGCAGCTCGGGACTAGTGAGGCCGGAGGAGCAGTACTTC
NA	NA	TRBV2	TRBJ1-4	CASTPRYATATNEKLFF	TGTGCCAGCACCCCCCGATATGCGACAGCAACTAATGAAAAACTGTTTTTT
NA	NA	TRBV7-2	TRBJ1-1	CASSLATQGPEAFF	TGTGCCAGCAGCTTAGCTACGCAGGGGCCTGAAGCTTTCTTT
NA	NA	TRBV2	TRBJ1-4	CASSDVGLDHGNEKLFF	TGTGCCAGCAGTGATGTGGGACTGGATCATGGTAATGAAAAACTGTTTTTT
NA	NA	TRBV20-1	TRBJ1-2	CSAPRGNGYTF	TGCAGTGCCCCCCGGGGGAATGGCTACACCTTC
NA	NA	TRBV6-5	TRBJ1-2	CASTSNAAGAYGYTF	TGTGCCAGCACATCAAACGCTGCTGGGGCCTATGGCTACACCTTC
once	NA	TRBV28	TRBJ1-2	CASRESYGYTF	TGTGCCAGCAGGGAGAGCTATGGCTACACCTTC
NA	NA	TRBV7-6	TRBJ1-1	CASSLAVLGTEAFF	TGTGCCAGCAGCTTAGCTGTACTCGGCACTGAAGCTTTCTTT
NA	TRBD2	TRBV5-4	TRBJ2-1	CASSPLAALDEAYNEQFF	TGTGCCAGCAGCCCTCTAGCGGCCCTCGATGAGGCCTACAATGAGCAGTTCTTC
NA	TRBD2	TRBV15	TRBJ2-3	CATSRPATSGGSDTQYF	TGTGCCACCAGCAGACCGGCAACTAGCGGGGGATCGGATACGCAGTATTTT
NA	TRBD2	TRBV12-5	TRBJ2-1	CASGLFLAGAPREQFF	TGTGCTAGTGGTTTGTTCCTAGCGGGGGCTCCGCGGGAGCAGTTCTTC
NA	TRBD2	TRBV9	TRBJ2-1	CASSVESGGPYNEQFF	TGTGCCAGCAGCGTAGAGTCGGGAGGGCCCTACAATGAGCAGTTCTTC
NA	NA	TRBV7-9	TRBJ2-1	CASSSSLDNEQFF	TGTGCCAGCAGCTCAAGCCTGGACAATGAGCAGTTCTTC
NA	TRBD2	TRBV10-3	TRBJ2-3	CAITRGTSGGDTDTQYF	TGTGCCATCACCAGGGGAACTAGCGGGGGAGACACAGATACGCAGTATTTT
NA	NA	TRBV5-1	TRBJ2-3	CASSLVGSSTDTQYF	TGCGCCAGCAGCTTGGTGGGCAGCAGCACAGATACGCAGTATTTT
NA	NA	TRBV4-1	TRBJ2-7	CASSQEDRPYEQYF	TGCGCCAGCAGCCAAGAGGACAGACCCTACGAGCAGTACTTC
NA	NA	TRBV29-1	TRBJ1-1	CSVGLGEGRTEAFF	TGCAGCGTTGGGCTAGGGGAGGGAAGAACTGAAGCTTTCTTT
NA	NA	TRBV13	TRBJ2-1	CASSSGTTNEQFF	TGTGCCAGCAGCTCCGGGACAACCAATGAGCAGTTCTTC
few	NA	TRBV9	TRBJ1-2	CASSSEDGYTF	TGTGCCAGCAGCTCCGAGGATGGCTACACCTTC
NA	TRBD2	TRBV4-2	TRBJ2-1	CASSQDASGGYNEQFF	TGTGCCAGCAGCCAAGATGCCTCCGGGGGGTACAATGAGCAGTTCTTC
once	TRBD1	TRBV6-6	TRBJ2-5	CASSQWTGESSETQYF	TGTGCCAGCAGTCAGTGGACAGGGGAGAGTTCGGAGACCCAGTACTTC
NA	TRBD1	TRBV2	TRBJ2-6	CASSEVFWTGNSGANVLTF	TGTGCCAGCAGTGAAGTTTTCTGGACAGGGAACTCTGGGGCCAACGTCCTGACTTTC
NA	NA	TRBV18	TRBJ1-2	CASSPAGVVRGYTF	TGTGCCAGCTCACCGGCAGGGGTCGTGCGTGGCTACACCTTC
once	NA	TRBV11-1	TRBJ2-5	CASSLGYSQETQYF	TGTGCCAGCAGCTTAGGATACAGCCAAGAGACCCAGTACTTC
NA	NA	TRBV5-6	TRBJ2-7	CASSFQGRAYEQYF	TGTGCCAGCAGCTTTCAGGGGAGGGCCTACGAGCAGTACTTC
NA	NA	TRBV5-6	TRBJ1-2	CASSEGQLSGYGYTF	TGTGCCAGCAGTGAGGGACAACTCTCAGGCTATGGCTACACCTTC
NA	NA	TRBV18	TRBJ2-3	CASSHTRPPNTQYF	TGTGCCAGCTCACATACTAGACCACCCAATACGCAGTATTTT
once	NA	TRBV7-9	TRBJ1-2	CASSPTSLNYGYTF	TGTGCCAGCAGCCCCACAAGTTTGAACTATGGCTACACCTTC
once	NA	TRBV9	TRBJ1-5	CASSVGENQPQHF	TGTGCCAGCAGCGTAGGCGAGAATCAGCCCCAGCATTTT
NA	NA	TRBV7-3	TRBJ2-3	CASSLVAATDTQYF	TGTGCCAGCAGCTTAGTGGCGGCCACAGATACGCAGTATTTT
once	TRBD1	TRBV6-4	TRBJ1-4	CASSPGQGGEKLFF	TGTGCCAGCAGCCCCGGACAGGGTGGGGAAAAACTGTTTTTT
NA	NA	TRBV5-5	TRBJ2-5	CASSLGLLKQETQYF	TGTGCCAGCAGCTTGGGACTTTTGAAACAAGAGACCCAGTACTTC
NA	NA	TRBV19	TRBJ2-1	CASSRGGFYNEQFF	TGTGCCAGTAGCCGCGGGGGCTTCTACAATGAGCAGTTCTTC
NA	NA	TRBV9	TRBJ2-2	CASSEGHGELFF	TGTGCCAGCAGCGAGGGACACGGGGAGCTGTTTTTT
few	NA	TRBV6-4	TRBJ2-2	CASSDGSPGTGELFF	TGTGCCAGCAGTGACGGCAGTCCGGGCACCGGGGAGCTGTTTTTT
NA	TRBD2	TRBV11-2	TRBJ2-7	CASRPAPRGGYEQYF	TGTGCCAGCAGACCTGCACCTCGGGGGGGCTACGAGCAGTACTTC
NA	NA	TRBV30	TRBJ2-7	CAWRKGDPTEQYF	TGTGCCTGGAGAAAGGGGGACCCCACCGAGCAGTACTTC
NA	TRBD2	TRBV6-1	TRBJ2-2	CASSGGLAVGGGELFF	TGTGCCAGCAGTGGTGGACTAGCGGTGGGGGGCGGGGAGCTGTTTTTT
NA	TRBD2	TRBV7-8	TRBJ2-3	CASSLLAGGPTDTQYF	TGTGCCAGCAGCTTATTAGCGGGGGGGCCCACAGATACGCAGTATTTT
NA	NA	TRBV5-8	TRBJ2-2	CASSLDSNTGELFF	TGTGCCAGCAGCTTGGACTCGAACACCGGGGAGCTGTTTTTT
NA	NA	TRBV5-6	TRBJ2-5	CASSLGPPGEQTQYF	TGTGCCAGCAGCTTGGGGCCTCCCGGGGAGCAGACCCAGTACTTC
NA	NA	TRBV9	TRBJ2-1	CASSVATEIGEQFF	TGTGCCAGCAGCGTAGCTACAGAGATCGGTGAGCAGTTCTTC
NA	TRBD1	TRBV7-8	TRBJ1-1	CASSAGTGFSSEAFF	TGTGCCAGCAGCGCCGGGACAGGGTTTTCGAGTGAAGCTTTCTTT
NA	TRBD1	TRBV7-8	TRBJ2-7	CASSSDRGGYEQYF	TGTGCCAGCAGCTCAGACAGGGGGGGCTACGAGCAGTACTTC
NA	NA	TRBV27	TRBJ2-1	CASSGQGSYEQFF	TGTGCCAGCAGCGGGCAGGGTAGCTATGAGCAGTTCTTC
NA	NA	TRBV6-5	TRBJ2-1	CASSKTSPHEQFF	TGTGCCAGCAGTAAGACTAGTCCGCATGAGCAGTTCTTC
NA	NA	TRBV6-5	TRBJ1-1	CASNLGQNTEAFF	TGTGCCAGCAACCTCGGACAGAACACTGAAGCTTTCTTT
NA	NA	TRBV6-6	TRBJ1-5	CASSWAGYNQPQHF	TGTGCCAGCAGTTGGGCAGGGTACAATCAGCCCCAGCATTTT
NA	NA	TRBV10-3	TRBJ2-3	CAIRGAFSTDTQYF	TGTGCCATCAGGGGGGCTTTCAGCACAGATACGCAGTATTTT